This record concerns one T cell receptor beta chain sequence. No antigen is known for it. The sample comes from a study of cytomegalovirus exposure and HLA in healthy donors. Whole-study context: Clustering assigned 81% of the roughly 420 genotyped donors to the Caucasian-associated ancestry cluster. Overall study findings and caveats: A later analysis associated 15,000 to 20,000 TCR beta sequences with HLA alleles at a 0.05 false discovery rate. Among TCR beta chains, those listed as cytomegalovirus-associated numbered fewer than 200. Being productive about 87% or about 30% of the time was typical of most TCR beta V segments in an earlier analysis.

The primer mix had 60 Vbeta and 13 Jbeta primers. TCRdb's table, derived via immunoSEQ multiplex PCR, lists solely in-frame clones and lacks some. The repertoire consists of some 150,000 clones, with roughly 80% occurring once and the leading ten covering around 1.5%. Trimming at V came to 3 bases and at J to 3 bases, leaving 4 bases not matched to a gene. Germline loops: CDR1 MNHNY, CDR2 SVGAGI (reference sequence). This CDR3 comprises 14 residues. This TCR derives from a female donor in good health and CMV-seronegative. This chain connects TRBV6-6 to TRBJ1-2, with TRBD1 matching over 7 bases. Sequenced input: PBMCs. The CDR3 nucleotides are TGTGCCAGCAGTTATGGAAGGGGGCACTATGGCTACACCTTC. It is translated as CASSYGRGHYGYTF.